The following is a T cell receptor beta chain sequence with its context. The specificity of this receptor is unknown. Spanning cysteine to phenylalanine, the CDR3 consists of 14 amino acids. No DNA accompanies this entry. CDR1 and CDR2 are drawn from the germline V gene: LGHNT, FRNRAP. The sequencer listed for this sample is NextSeq 550. The Human TCR Profiling Kit (MiLaboratory) was used to prepare UMI-labeled 5' RACE TRB cDNA libraries. cDNA synthesis used the entire amount of extracted RNA, and PCR amplification then used the entire amount of cDNA produced. Libraries were prepared in parallel using an identical number of PCR cycles. Under the source paper's analysis protocol: MIGEC and MiXCR extracted about 49,000 +/- 11,000 unique UMI-labeled TRB cDNA molecules per library, requiring at least two reads per UMI. An average of approximately 40,000 +/- 10,000 functional in-frame TRB CDR3 nucleotide clonotypes without stop codons was found per library. After downsampling to 5000 UMI-labeled TRB molecules per sample, diversity metrics such as normalized Shannon-Wiener and Chao1 were calculated in VDJtools. Clonotype-size-weighted physicochemical properties of the central five CDR3 residues (interaction energy, strength, volume and Kidera factor 4) were computed in VDJtools. TCRdb reprocessed the reads, and each CDR3 protein sequence is entered once, without DNA. TCRdb, not the authors, supplied the V and J calls. The table for this sample records roughly 6,000 distinct CDR3 sequences. In total, the top ten clones hold 1.5% to 2% of the sample.

This sample is drawn from a study of CXCR3-negative and CXCR3-positive naive CD8 T cells (dated by TCRdb to about 2019). Turning to the overall study: Some 130 million TRB reads were obtained in total, roughly 1.5 +/- 0.3 million reads per library. The diversity and physicochemical repertoire analyses included fewer than twelve donors pooled from two independent experiments. Naive subsets from about five donors and memory cells from 3 donors were included in the TRBV-TRBJ cluster analysis. What the research found in general, with its limitations: Because surface CD5, which is linked to self-reactivity in mice, was comparable between the naive subsets, TCR interaction strength was also inferred from the physicochemical properties of TRB CDR3s. Compared with CXCR3-negative naive cells, CXCR3-positive naive cells had TRB CDR3s with higher hydrophobicity (lower Kidera factor 4), lower energy, and higher strength and volume indices. CXCR3 expression partially decreased after cryopreservation, so most assays used freshly isolated PBMCs. Both naive subsets had comparably high repertoire diversity, while memory CD8+ T cells had much lower repertoire diversity. Within the same donor, TRBV-TRBJ usage looked similar between naive CXCR3-negative and CXCR3-positive cells, but memory cells had distinct patterns.

For each CD8+ T cell subset, flow sorting was done in triplicate, and around 300,000 cells per subset went directly into RLT lysis buffer. To keep memory contaminants out, a stringent definition of naive CD8+ T cells was applied: CD45RO-CCR7+CD27+CD95-. Peripheral blood mononuclear cells were isolated from buffy coats by standard density gradient centrifugation. Naive CXCR3-negative and CXCR3-positive CD8+ T cells were flow-sorted on a FACSAria III. An RNeasy Mini Kit was used to extract total RNA from the sorted cells. Sequenced input: naive CXCR3- CD8+ T cells from blood. The intended sense of this specimen's cell subset or site label: CD45RO-CCR7+CD27+CD95- naive CD8+ T cells lacking CXCR3 (TNR3-). This TCR derives from a human donor in good health. Some clones in this sample may be carry-over from other donors' samples. The chain joins TRBV12-5 to TRBJ2-5; TCRdb picks TRBD1, but there is no DNA to check that call. The CDR3: CASRPPGGLETQYF.